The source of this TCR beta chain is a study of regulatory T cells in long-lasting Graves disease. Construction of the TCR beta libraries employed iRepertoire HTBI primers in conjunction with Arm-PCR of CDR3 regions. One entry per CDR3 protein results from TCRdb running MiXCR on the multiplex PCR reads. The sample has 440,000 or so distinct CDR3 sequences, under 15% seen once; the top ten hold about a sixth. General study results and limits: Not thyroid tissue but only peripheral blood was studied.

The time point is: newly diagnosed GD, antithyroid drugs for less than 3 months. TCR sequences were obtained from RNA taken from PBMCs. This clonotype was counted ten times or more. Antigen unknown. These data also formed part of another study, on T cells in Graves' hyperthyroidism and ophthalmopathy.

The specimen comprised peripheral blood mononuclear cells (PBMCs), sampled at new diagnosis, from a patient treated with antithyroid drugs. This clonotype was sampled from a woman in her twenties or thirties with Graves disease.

CDR3 sequence (DNA): TGCAGTGCCATAGAGGGCAGGGGAGCTGATGAGCAGTTCTTC. Protein product: CSAIEGRGADEQFF. The chain employs TRBV20-1 and TRBJ2-1, with TRBD1 as a possible D gene (6 bases). Germline V CDR1 and CDR2: DFQATT, SNEGSKA (reference sequence). Trimming shortened V by 6 bases and J by 8 bases, and 20 bases separated the two germline ends. The CDR3 runs to 14 residues.